This record concerns one TCR beta chain sequence. This clonotype has ten or more counts. Its target antigen remains unknown. Qualities for individual bases were not recorded, and no much larger clone is one base off. This specimen comes from a study of T cells after yellow fever vaccination (dated by TCRdb to about 2019). About the study as a whole: The SMART-Seq v4 Ultra Low Input RNA kit was used to prepare libraries from fractions with low cell numbers. To track T-cell clones before and after primary and booster YFV17D yellow fever vaccination, bulk TCR alpha and beta repertoires were sequenced longitudinally. Two healthy male donors made up the cohort, one aged 18 to 29 years and the other aged 30 to 39 years. Blood was drawn at multiple timepoints before and after primary and secondary immunization, with bulk PBMC replicates and cell subsets isolated. Study-level results and caveats: A small share of clonotypes was detected in both CD4 and CD8 compartments, with the overlap likely arising from convergent recombination. Compared with the primary T-cell response, the secondary T-cell response was weaker but faster, peaking on day 5 rather than day 15. Most clones expanded after primary vaccination (around 96% of CD4 and roughly 91% of CD8) were re-detected after the booster, suggesting that broad memory maintenance occurred. Because the study included only a couple of donors, the extent to which the findings can be generalized is limited. Computational filtering was needed because FACS-sorted repertoires could contain abundant contaminating clonotypes from the bulk population.

The germline V gene supplies CDR1 SGHAT and CDR2 FQNNGV. Trimming removed 3 bases from V and 5 bases from J, leaving 10 bases between the germline ends. The CDR3 holds 13 amino acids from the cysteine to the phenylalanine. The DNA shown is the 39-base CDR3, in frame from base 1. TCRdb lists the instrument as Illumina NovaSeq 6000. TCR cDNA was synthesized by 5'RACE template switching, through which a universal primer site and unique molecular identifiers were introduced. Priming of cDNA synthesis was performed from both the TCR alpha and TCR beta constant segments. Library amplification involved two PCR steps, and the second step added sample barcodes and sequencing adapters. Libraries were sequenced on Illumina HiSeq 2500 (2x100 bp) or NovaSeq (2x150 bp). Per the authors' processing: MIGEC was used to demultiplex reads and collapse the reads into UMI consensus sequences, and MiXCR was used for V(D)J alignment. Clonotypes responding to the vaccine were identified with edgeR on replicate PBMC samples, with the criteria of FDR below 0.01 and a log2 fold change above 5 up to day 15. CD4 or CD8 identity was assigned to each bulk clonotype according to whether the clonotype was present at higher abundance in the sequenced CD4 repertoire or the sequenced CD8 repertoire. TCRdb applied fastp at Q25 and MiXCR to the public reads, then kept only in-frame beta chains. A single entry per CDR3 protein holds the most common genes and DNA from its merged rows. The V and J calls shown here were made by TCRdb, not taken from the authors' results. Counted in this sample were 200,000 to 300,000 distinct CDR3 sequences; 3.6% of them appeared once. Around 20% of the sample is in the top ten clones.

Reading the label with the study, this specimen's treatment or condition is: live attenuated yellow fever vaccine strain. Two biological replicates of bulk PBMCs were collected at each blood-draw timepoint. PBMCs were isolated from peripheral blood using a standard Ficoll-Paque protocol. TriZol was used to extract RNA from bulk PBMCs, from CD4 and CD8 fractions, and from dextramer-positive and dextramer-negative fractions. The source was PBMCs, collected 15 days after the yellow fever booster vaccination. This chain joins TRBV11-2 to TRBJ2-5; a tentative D match to TRBD2 spans 5 bases. This clonotype was obtained from a young man who received the YFV17D yellow fever vaccine. The DNA sequence follows: TGTGCCAGCAGCTTCGGGGTTCGGGAGACCCAGTACTTC. It translates to CASSFGVRETQYF.